These 24 T cell receptor beta chains were sequenced from one sample in a study of glioma-infiltrating T cells. Using RNA template, CDR3s of TCR alpha and beta were amplified with iRepertoire arm-PCR. TCRdb reprocessed the multiplex PCR reads via MiXCR and lists one record per CDR3 protein. The table has approximately 190,000 distinct CDR3 sequences, 32% seen once. The sample was glioma tissue, nonneoplastic brain tissue, or PBMCs (not recorded which). The origin of the receptors is a human donor with low-grade glioma or glioblastoma, undergoing nonglioma brain surgery, or in good health (not recorded which).

This clonotype was found many times. CDR3 loop: CSARGLALAKNIQYF. CDR3 DNA: TGCAGTGCTAGGGGACTAGCCCTAGCCAAAAACATTCAGTACTTC. The chain joins TRBV20-1 to TRBJ2-4; 9 positions agree with TRBD2. The length of the CDR3 is 15 residues. Germline-derived CDR1 and CDR2 are DFQATT and SNEGSKA (reference sequence). V lost 3 bases and J lost 0; bases outside the gene matches: 3.

CDR3 nucleotides: TGTGCCAGCAGCTTGCTGGCGGGAGGACCGCCCGCACCCTACGAGCAGTACTTC. This gives the protein CASSLLAGGPPAPYEQYF. The gene calls are TRBV5-6 and TRBJ2-7; 8 bases agree with TRBD2. V was pared by 1 base and J by 2 bases, with 14 bases of the junction left unmatched. This CDR3 spans 18 amino acids. Germline CDR1 and CDR2: SGHDT and YYEEEE.

This clonotype has ten or more counts. This chain joins TRBV7-9 and TRBJ2-7; no clear D gene. The germline V gene encodes CDR1 SEHNR and CDR2 FQNEAQ (reference sequence). The CDR3 covers 12 residues. Trimming removed 5 bases from V and 6 bases from J, with 11 bases in between. The CDR3 DNA is TGTGCCAGCAGCCCCTGGACCCTCGAGCAGTACTTC. Residues: CASSPWTLEQYF.

This chain joins TRBV29-1 and TRBJ1-5, with D possibly TRBD1 on 6 matching bases. V was pared by 3 bases and J by 4 bases, with 13 bases between. Per the germline V gene, CDR1 is SQVTM and CDR2 is ANQGSEA. The CDR3 is 14 residues long. The CDR3 region has the DNA TGCAGCGTTGATGGAGGGGGTGAGAATCAGCCCCAGCATTTT. Encoded protein: CSVDGGGENQPQHF.

This chain links TRBV7-9 with TRBJ1-6; D is ambiguous. The V end lost 5 bases, the J end lost 8 bases, and 10 bases lay between the germline ends. CDR3 length: 13 amino acids. Germline V gene lookup returns CDR1 SEHNR and CDR2 FQNEAQ (reference sequence). CDR3 region: CASSPIGYSPLHF. The CDR3 nucleotides are TGTGCCAGCAGCCCAATCGGGTATTCACCCCTCCACTTT.

This clonotype was recorded a few times. A read error is possible here, since a much larger clone lies one base away. The chain couples TRBV7-2 to TRBJ2-5; D possibly matches TRBD1 or TRBD2 (5 bases each). The germline V gene has CDR1 SGHTA and CDR2 FQGNSA. CDR3 size: 14 residues. The CDR3 reads CAGSLARGTETQYF. DNA for the CDR3: TGTGCCGGCAGCTTAGCGCGAGGGACGGAGACCCAGTACTTC.

The sample holds many counts of this clonotype. The chain has TRBV28 and TRBJ1-1; D is ambiguous. V was trimmed by 1 base and J by 6 bases, leaving 18 bases between them. The CDR3 loop spans 16 amino acids. Germline CDR1 reads MDHEN; CDR2 reads SYDVKM. This CDR3 is CASSLLGTGRYAEAFF. The CDR3 DNA follows: TGTGCCAGCAGTTTATTGGGCACCGGACGGTACGCTGAAGCTTTCTTT.

A word on this clonotype: A much larger clone lies one base from this, so it may be a read error. As DNA, the CDR3 is TGTGTCAGCAGCTTGCGGCTGAACACTGAAGCTTTCTTT. Protein sequence: CVSSLRLNTEAFF. The chain combines TRBV5-8 with TRBJ1-1; no clear D gene. The germline gives CDR1 SGHTS, CDR2 YDEGEE. The CDR3 is made up of 13 amino acids.

As to this clonotype: Compared with germline, one end of the junction differs, possibly owing to a read error. The gene calls are TRBV5-4 and TRBJ1-4, with D possibly matching TRBD1 (5 bases). This CDR3 is 14 amino acids long. Germline lookup yields CDR1 SGHNT and CDR2 YYREEE (reference sequence). The CDR3 reads CASSIGGVNEKLLF. DNA of the CDR3: TGTGCCAGCAGCATCGGGGGAGTTAATGAAAAACTGTTATTT.

This clonotype was seen at least ten times. J is TRBJ2-7 and V is TRBV20-1; 9 bases are shared with TRBD1. Germline-derived CDR1 and CDR2 are DFQATT and SNEGSKA (reference sequence). This CDR3 contains 14 residues. V lost 3 bases and J lost 6; bases outside the gene matches: 9. The CDR3 loop reads CSASPGTGNREQYF. CDR3 bases: TGCAGTGCTAGCCCCGGGACAGGGAACCGCGAGCAGTACTTC.

There are a few counts of this clonotype. V is TRBV29-1 and J is TRBJ2-3; D tentatively fits TRBD1 or TRBD2 (5 bases each). V dropped 7 bases and J dropped 0 bases, with 8 bases sitting between them. Per the germline V gene, CDR1 is SQVTM and CDR2 is ANQGSEA. The CDR3 is 12 residues long. The CDR3 coding sequence is TGCAGCGGTGAGGGGAGCACAGATACGCAGTATTTT. Translation gives CSGEGSTDTQYF.

This clonotype was counted at least ten times. The gene calls are TRBV7-9 and TRBJ2-5; the match to TRBD1 covers 7 bases. In germline, CDR1 is SEHNR, CDR2 FQNEAQ (reference sequence). This CDR3 spans 15 amino acids. The trim removed 0 bases at V and 1 base at J, leaving 2 bases unmatched. As DNA, the CDR3 is TGTGCCAGCAGCTTAGCCCAGGGGGTCCAAGAGACCCAGTACTTC. This sequence encodes CASSLAQGVQETQYF. The variable domain in full, with the rest retrieved from reference TRBV7-9 and TRBJ2-5, is DTGVSQNPRHKITKRGQNVTFRCDPISEHNRLYWYRQTLGQGPEFLTYFQNEAQLEKSRLLSDRFSAERPKGSFSTLEIQRTEQGDSAMYLCASSLAQGVQETQYFGPGTRLLVL.

V is TRBV27 and J is TRBJ1-1; no definite D call. Germline CDR1 MNHEY, CDR2 SMNVEV (reference sequence). The V end lost 2 bases, the J end lost 6 bases, and 16 bases lay between the germline ends. The CDR3 is 15 residues long. CDR3 protein: CASSLTPGGIAEAFF. The CDR3 region has the DNA TGTGCCAGCAGTTTAACTCCAGGAGGGATCGCTGAAGCTTTCTTT.

The sample holds many counts of this clonotype. The V call is TRBV6-1, the J call TRBJ2-1; 8 bases are shared with TRBD1. With V trimmed by 6 bases and J by 6 bases, 10 bases remained unmatched. CDR3 length equals 15 residues. In germline, CDR1 is MNHNS, CDR2 SASEGT. CDR3 protein: CASRRQGSLGNEQFF. The CDR3 nucleotides read TGTGCCAGCAGGCGACAGGGGTCCCTTGGCAATGAGCAGTTCTTC.

This clonotype appeared many times. The chain employs TRBV4-2 and TRBJ1-2; D is unclear. CDR3 length: 12 residues. The germline V and J ends were trimmed by 1 base and 8 bases, with 8 bases remaining between them. From germline, CDR1 is LGHNA and CDR2 YNFKEQ. In DNA form, the CDR3 reads TGTGCCAGCAGCCAAGCCGGTCGGGGCTACACCTTC. This encodes CASSQAGRGYTF.

Many counts were recorded for this clonotype. This chain links TRBV6-2 or TRBV6-3 with TRBJ2-1; 11 bases are a match to TRBD2. After removal of 2 bases from V and 0 bases from J, the junction contained 18 bases not matched to a gene. In germline, CDR1 is MNHEY, CDR2 SVGEGT. The CDR3 totals 22 residues. The CDR3, as DNA: TGTGCCAGCAGTTACCAGGGGGCGACGAGACTAGCGGGGATGAGCTCCTACAATGAGCAGTTCTTC. Protein: CASSYQGATRLAGMSSYNEQFF.

This clonotype was seen ten or more times. V usage is TRBV6-1 and J usage is TRBJ1-3, with 8 bases identical to TRBD1. The CDR3 is made up of 15 amino acids. V trimming: 10 bases; J trimming: 0 bases; junction bases outside the gene matches: 8. Germline values: CDR1 MNHNS, CDR2 SASEGT. In DNA, the CDR3 is TGTGCCACACAGGGGGGGGCTAACTCTGGAAACACCATATATTTT. It encodes CATQGGANSGNTIYF.

This clonotype was detected a few times. A read error may explain this, as a much larger clone is one base away. The conserved final phenylalanine or tryptophan is absent from the CDR3, which likely points to a read error. This sequence joins TRBV27 and TRBJ2-1, with D perhaps matching TRBD2 (6 bases). Trimming took 3 bases from V and 6 from J, leaving 18 bases between them. The CDR3 contains 16 residues. Germline lookup yields CDR1 MNHEY and CDR2 SMNVEV (reference sequence). CDR3 loop: CASSLLIYGGGNEQFL. The CDR3 DNA is TGTGCCAGCAGTTTGTTAATATACGGGGGTGGCAATGAGCAGTTCCTC.

This clonotype appeared many times. The chain uses TRBV6-2 or TRBV6-3 and TRBJ2-3; 12 positions match TRBD2. This CDR3 is built from 16 residues. CDR1 is MNHEY and CDR2 is SVGEGT in the germline V gene. The V gene end was trimmed by 6 bases and the J gene end by 3 bases; junction bases not matched to a gene: 7. CDR3 in DNA: TGTGCCAGCAGCTGGACTAGCGGGACAGGGACAGATACGCAGTATTTT. Protein sequence: CASSWTSGTGTDTQYF.

The chain joins TRBV12-3 or TRBV12-4 to TRBJ2-3; 10 positions match TRBD2. After removal of 7 bases from V and 8 bases from J, the junction contained 9 bases not matched to a gene. This CDR3 has 14 amino acids. CDR3 DNA sequence: TGTGCCAGCACTGGGGTAGCGGGAGGAGGTACGCAGTATTTT. It is translated as CASTGVAGGGTQYF.

With respect to this clonotype: The junction shows a germline mismatch at one end, possibly a read error. The genes are TRBV20-1 and TRBJ1-5; D is unclear. Germline V gene lookup returns CDR1 DFQATT and CDR2 SNEGSKA (reference sequence). CDR3 length: 12 residues. In DNA, the CDR3 is TGCAGTACTAGCGGAGACAATCAGCCCCAGCATTTT. This encodes CSTSGDNQPQHF.

This clonotype occurred a few times. The J gene is TRBJ2-7, the V gene TRBV12-3 or TRBV12-4, with a tentative D call TRBD2 (5 bases). The CDR3 covers 15 residues. Between the trimmed V and J ends, which lost 5 bases and 6 bases, there was a span of 20 bases. Written as DNA, the CDR3 is TGTGCCAGCAGTCCCCCTGAGGGCCACGGGATCGAGCAGTACTTC. Translation gives CASSPPEGHGIEQYF.

Turning to this clonotype: This may be a read error: a much more frequent sequence differs by one nucleotide. The chain uses TRBV3-1 and TRBJ2-1; D is uncertain. The CDR3 sequence is 14 residues long. V lost 1 base to trimming and J lost 8 bases, with 12 bases between them. Germline-derived CDR1 and CDR2 are LGHDT and YNNKEL (reference sequence). The CDR3 DNA reads as TGTGCCAGCAGCCAAGTAGCAACGTGTGATGAGCAGTTCTTC. It yields the protein CASSQVATCDEQFF.

This clonotype showed up many times. The chain couples TRBV6-1 to TRBJ2-5; 7 bases are shared with TRBD2. The CDR3 totals 16 residues. Germline V CDR1 and CDR2: MNHNS, SASEGT. V dropped 5 bases and J dropped 0; count of bases not matched to a gene: 9. The CDR3 sequence: CASSFFQTSHQETQYF. CDR3 bases: TGTGCCAGCAGTTTCTTTCAGACTAGCCACCAAGAGACCCAGTACTTC.